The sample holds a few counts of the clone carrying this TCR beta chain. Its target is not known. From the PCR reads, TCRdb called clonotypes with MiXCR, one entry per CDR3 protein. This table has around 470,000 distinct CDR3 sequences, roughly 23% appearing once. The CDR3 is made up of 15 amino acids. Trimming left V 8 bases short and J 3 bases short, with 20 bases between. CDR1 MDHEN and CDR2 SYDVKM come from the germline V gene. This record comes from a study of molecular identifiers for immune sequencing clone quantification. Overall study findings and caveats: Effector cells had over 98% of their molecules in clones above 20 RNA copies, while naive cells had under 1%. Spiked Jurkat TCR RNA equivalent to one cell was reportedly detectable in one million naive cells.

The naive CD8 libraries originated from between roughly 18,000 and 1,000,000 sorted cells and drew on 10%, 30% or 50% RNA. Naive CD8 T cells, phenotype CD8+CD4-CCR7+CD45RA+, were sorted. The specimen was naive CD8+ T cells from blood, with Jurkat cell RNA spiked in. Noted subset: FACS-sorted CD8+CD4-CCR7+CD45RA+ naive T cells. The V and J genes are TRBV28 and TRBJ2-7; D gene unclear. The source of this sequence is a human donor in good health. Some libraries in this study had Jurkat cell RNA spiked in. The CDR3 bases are TGTGCCAGCCAGTATCGGCAGGAGTTCTACTACGAGCAGTACTTC. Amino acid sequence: CASQYRQEFYYEQYF.